This T cell receptor (beta chain) derives from a study of graft-versus-host responses after intestinal transplantation. Study-level background: Tacrolimus plus steroids were given to all recipients for two to three years, preceded by anti-thymocyte globulin induction. Notes on the study in general: Among circulating GvH clones, peak levels were associated with early post-transplant declines in HvG clones. GvH clones appeared in recipient marrow, some first in ileum or blood.

CDR1 is SGDLS, CDR2 YYNGEE, per germline. The V end lost 4 bases, the J end lost 7 bases, and 9 bases lay between the germline ends. The CDR3 spans 12 residues. In the case of this clone: Antigen unknown.

Sequencing used immunoSEQ multiplex PCR; TCRdb keeps in-frame clones, though not all of them. The sample carries around 120,000 clones, approximately 95% recorded once. This TCR was recovered from a human donor who received an intestinal transplant. The J gene is TRBJ2-1, the V gene TRBV9, with D possibly matching TRBD1 (7 bases). The sample here was unstimulated CD8+ T cells sorted from spleen or lymph node cells, taken before intestinal transplant. CDR3: CASSPGGNEQFF. CDR3 sequence (DNA): TGTGCCAGCAGCCCAGGGGGGAATGAGCAGTTCTTC.